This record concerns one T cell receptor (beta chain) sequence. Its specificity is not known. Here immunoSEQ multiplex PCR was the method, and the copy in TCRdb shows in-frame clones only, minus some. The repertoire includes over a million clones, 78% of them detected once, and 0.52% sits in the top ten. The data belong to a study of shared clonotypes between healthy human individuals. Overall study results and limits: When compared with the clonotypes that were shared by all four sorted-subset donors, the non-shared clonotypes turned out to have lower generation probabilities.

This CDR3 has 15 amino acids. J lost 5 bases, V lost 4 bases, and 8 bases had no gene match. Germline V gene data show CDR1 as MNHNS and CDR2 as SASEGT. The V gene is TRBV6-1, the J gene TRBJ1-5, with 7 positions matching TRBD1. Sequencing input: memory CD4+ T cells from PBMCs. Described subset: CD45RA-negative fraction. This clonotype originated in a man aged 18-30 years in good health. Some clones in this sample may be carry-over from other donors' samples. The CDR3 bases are TGTGCCAGCAGTGGTGACAGGGAAGTGGATCAGCCCCAGCATTTT. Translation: CASSGDREVDQPQHF.